What follows are 11 T cell receptor beta chains derived from one specimen sequenced in a study of shared clonotypes between healthy human individuals (dated by TCRdb to about 2020). Library preparation was by the immunoSEQ multiplex PCR assay. TCRdb limited this immuneACCESS table to in-frame rearrangements with V and J called. A share of clones is missing; checked studies link under half to unresolved V genes, and the rest is unexplained. This sample has about 2.4 million clones in its table, and under 95% of those were observed once. The ten most abundant clones make up more than 0.35% of the sample. Sequencing input: naive CD4+ T cells from PBMCs. This specimen's cell subset or site label, per the study, means: CD45RA+ positively selected. Receptors originate from a man between 18 and 35 years old in good health. Some clones in this sample may be carry-over from other donors' samples.

The chain is built from TRBV2 and TRBJ1-3; D unclear. The germline gives CDR1 SNHLY, CDR2 FYNNEI. Trimming took 8 bases from V and 6 from J, leaving 14 bases between them. The CDR3 sequence is 13 residues long. This CDR3 reads CASAKPGTNTIYF. In DNA form, the CDR3 reads TGTGCCAGCGCCAAGCCGGGAACAAACACCATATATTTT. The whole variable domain, remainder taken from reference TRBV2 and TRBJ1-3, is EPEVTQTPSHQVTQMGQEVILRCVPISNHLYFYWYRQILGQKVEFLVSFYNNEISEKSEIFDDQFSVERPDGSNFTLKIRSTKLEDSAMYFCASAKPGTNTIYFGEGSWLTVV.

This chain links TRBV7-2 with TRBJ2-7; 10 bases align to TRBD2. CDR1 SGHTA and CDR2 FQGNSA come from the germline V gene. The J segment lost 3 bases and the V segment lost 5 bases, leaving 4 bases of the junction unmatched. The length of the CDR3 is 14 residues. The CDR3 region has the DNA TGTGCCAGCAGCCGCCAGCGGGAGGGCTACGAGCAGTACTTC. Amino acid sequence: CASSRQREGYEQYF.

With regard to this clone: A much larger clone differs by one base, so this may be a read error. Other DNA sequences of this sample code for an identical CDR3. The rearrangement links TRBV6-6 to TRBJ2-3; D unresolved. The CDR3 covers 11 residues. Looked up from germline, CDR1 is MNHNY and CDR2 is SVGAGI (reference sequence). The ends were cut back, 6 bases at V and 2 bases at J, with 3 bases in the middle. CDR3 region: CASSLTDTQYF. The CDR3 nucleotides read TGTGCCAGCAGCCTCACAGATACGCAGTATTTT.

The V call is TRBV11-2, the J call TRBJ2-5, with TRBD2 identical over 8 bases. The germline CDR1 and CDR2 sequences are SGHAT and FQNNGV. The CDR3 runs to 16 residues. The junction had 12 bases not matched to a gene; V was cut back by 4 bases and J by 5 bases. CDR3 protein: CASSSVRGGPGETQYF. The CDR3 bases are TGTGCCAGCAGCTCCGTCCGCGGGGGGCCCGGGGAGACCCAGTACTTC.

V gene TRBV18 combines with J gene TRBJ1-2; 9 bases match TRBD1. Germline CDR1 KGHSH, CDR2 LQKENI. The trim removed 5 bases at V and 5 bases at J, leaving 6 bases unmatched. This CDR3 comprises 14 residues. The CDR3 region is CASSTGTGPYGYTF. CDR3 coding DNA: TGTGCCAGCTCAACCGGGACAGGGCCTTATGGCTACACCTTC.

The chain uses TRBV7-6 and TRBJ2-4; no clear D gene. Germline V CDR1 and CDR2: SGHVS, FNYEAQ. CDR3 length: 12 residues. V shed 7 bases and J shed 15 bases, with 19 bases lying between them. CDR3 DNA: TGTGCCAGCACCACTTACCCCGGGTCCGTGTACTTC. Translating gives CASTTYPGSVYF.

V gene TRBV28 combines with J gene TRBJ2-1, with a weak D call TRBD1 (5 bases). V was shortened by 6 bases and J by 4 bases, with 19 bases between the two germline ends. CDR1 is MDHEN, CDR2 SYDVKM, per germline. The CDR3 sequence is 16 residues long. The CDR3 protein is CASSSLGRGLYNEQFF. The CDR3, as DNA: TGTGCCAGCAGCTCTCTGGGAAGGGGTTTATACAATGAGCAGTTCTTC.

V gene TRBV5-1 combines with J gene TRBJ2-1, with D uncertain. The ends were cut back, 2 bases at V and 9 bases at J, with 15 bases in the middle. The germline V gene has CDR1 SGHRS and CDR2 YFSETQ. The CDR3 contains 14 residues. In nucleotides, the CDR3 is TGCGCCAGCAGCTTCTCTAGTGGCCTCGGTGAGCAGTTCTTC. Its protein is CASSFSSGLGEQFF.

V and J are TRBV6-6 and TRBJ1-4; 9 bases map to TRBD1. In germline, CDR1 is MNHNY, CDR2 SVGAGI (reference sequence). With V trimmed by 6 bases and J by 3 bases, 8 bases remained unmatched. This CDR3 contains 16 residues. The CDR3 reads CASRSTGGASNEKLFF. The CDR3 DNA follows: TGTGCCAGCAGGTCCACAGGGGGCGCATCTAATGAAAAACTGTTTTTT.

This sequence joins TRBV6-5 and TRBJ1-4; the D is unclear. Deletions cut 0 bases from V and 5 bases from J, with 10 bases between. Germline-derived CDR1 and CDR2 are MNHEY and SVGAGI. The CDR3 is made up of 15 amino acids. CDR3 coding DNA: TGTGCCAGCAGTTACTCTATAGACGGGAATGAAAAACTGTTTTTT. This sequence encodes CASSYSIDGNEKLFF.

The chain employs TRBV28 and TRBJ1-2; D is unresolved. Trimming took 5 bases from V and 12 from J, leaving 7 bases between them. CDR1 is MDHEN and CDR2 is SYDVKM in the germline V gene. The CDR3 spans 9 residues. The CDR3 reads CASSPPHTF. The CDR3 nucleotides are TGTGCCAGCAGTCCCCCCCACACCTTC.